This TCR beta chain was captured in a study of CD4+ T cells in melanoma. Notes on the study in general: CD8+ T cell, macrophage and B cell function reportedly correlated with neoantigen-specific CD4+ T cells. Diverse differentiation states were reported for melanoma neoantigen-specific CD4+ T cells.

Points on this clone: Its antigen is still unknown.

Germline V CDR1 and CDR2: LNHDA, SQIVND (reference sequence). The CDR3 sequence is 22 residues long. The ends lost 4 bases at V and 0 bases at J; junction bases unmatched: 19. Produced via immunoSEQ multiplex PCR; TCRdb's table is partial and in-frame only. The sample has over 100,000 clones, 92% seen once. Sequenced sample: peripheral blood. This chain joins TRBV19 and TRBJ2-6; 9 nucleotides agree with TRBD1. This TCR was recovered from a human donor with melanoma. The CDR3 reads CASSTPGQGLFLDFSGANVLTF. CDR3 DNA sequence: TGTGCCAGTAGTACGCCGGGACAGGGACTATTTCTTGACTTCTCTGGGGCCAACGTCCTGACTTTC.